The clone carrying this T cell receptor (beta chain) was recorded a few times. The antigen is not known. PCR involved 60 Vbeta and 13 Jbeta primers. Repertoires were generated with immunoSEQ multiplex PCR, while TCRdb's copy carries only in-frame clones and drops some. The sample consists of nearly 95,000 clones, 75% to 80% of them appearing once. The sample originates from a study of cytomegalovirus exposure and HLA in healthy donors. Study at large: Early released data comprised 75 million to 100 million unique TCRs from HLA-typed donors. Findings of the study overall: Whilst most TCR sequences proved rare, a subset of public TCRs occurred across many donors. What a later analysis showed was that several of the most significant clusters appeared linked to common viral pathogens. Presence/absence analyses assumed roughly uniform sequencing depth across donors, which may not hold.

Unmatched junction bases numbered 7, after V lost 0 bases and J lost 6 bases. The length of the CDR3 is 16 residues. Germline loops: CDR1 MNHNS, CDR2 SASEGT. The source is a woman aged 40-49 years in good health and CMV-seronegative. Input material: PBMCs. The chain is built from TRBV6-1 and TRBJ2-1, with TRBD1 matching 8 bases. The CDR3 DNA is TGTGCCAGCAGTGAAGCGTCAGGGGGCTTAGGCAATGAGCAGTTCTTC. Translated, it gives CASSEASGGLGNEQFF.